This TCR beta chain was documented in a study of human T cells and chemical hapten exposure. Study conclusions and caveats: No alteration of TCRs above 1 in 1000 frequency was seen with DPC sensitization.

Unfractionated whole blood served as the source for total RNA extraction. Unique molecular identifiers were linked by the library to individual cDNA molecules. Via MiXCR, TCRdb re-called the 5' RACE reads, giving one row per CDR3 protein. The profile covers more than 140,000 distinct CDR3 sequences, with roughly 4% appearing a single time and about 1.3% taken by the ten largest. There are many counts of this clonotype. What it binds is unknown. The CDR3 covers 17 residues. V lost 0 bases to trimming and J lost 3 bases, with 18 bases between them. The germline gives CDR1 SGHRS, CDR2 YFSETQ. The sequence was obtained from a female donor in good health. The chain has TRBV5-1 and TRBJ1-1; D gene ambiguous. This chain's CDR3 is CASSLEWRRRKYTEAFF. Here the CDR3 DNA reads TGCGCCAGCAGCTTGGAGTGGAGGAGAAGAAAGTACACTGAAGCTTTCTTT.